This T cell receptor beta chain was retrieved from a study of cytomegalovirus exposure and HLA in healthy donors. For the study at large: Assignment to the Caucasian-associated ancestry cluster applied to less than 85% of the approximately 360 genotyped donors. Study-wide findings and caveats: There were some public TCRs occurring in many donors, but most TCR sequences were rare. In vitro checks showed that a few CMV-associated chains really do target CMV antigens.

Primers for the PCR totalled 60 Vbeta and 13 Jbeta. In the original workflow: Approximately 86 million unique TCR beta chains, roughly 12 million shared, were counted in a later analysis. Clones were sequenced by immunoSEQ multiplex PCR, and TCRdb holds only the in-frame ones, with some missing. V and J calls and clone size are given by that table; D and trimming were obtained from the DNA. The sample holds 150,000 to 250,000 clones. The CDR3 extends over 13 amino acids. V dropped 0 bases and J dropped 4; count of bases not matched to a gene: 0. Germline CDR1 is SGHTS and CDR2 is YDEGEE. With regard to this clone: Its target is not known.

This receptor was identified in a boy under 18 in good health and CMV-seronegative. V and J are TRBV5-8 and TRBJ2-5; 7 bases are a match to TRBD1. The specimen sequenced was PBMCs. CDR3 in amino acids: CASSLDRGETQYF. CDR3 coding DNA: TGTGCCAGCAGCTTGGACAGGGGAGAGACCCAGTACTTC.